This T cell receptor beta chain stems from a study of memory CD4+ T cells and cytomegalovirus serostatus. Background on the study: Donors were healthy Belgian adults, several CMV seropositive and roughly 25 seronegative. Findings of the study overall: Suggested: most of the CMV-linked TCR signature lies in CD4+ memory cells.

The sort gate was single viable CD3+CD4+CD8-CD45RO+ cells for memory CD4+ T cells. Donors' CMV status reflects serum IgG against pp150, pp28, p38, p52. After thawing, CD4+ T cells were positively selected. The protocol was immunoSEQ multiplex PCR, while the TCRdb copy is restricted to in-frame clones and leaves out a portion. This table has 35,000 to 50,000 clones, just under 80% appearing once. With regard to this clone: Its antigen is not known.

The sample consisted of memory CD4+ T cells from blood. This clonotype originated in an adult in good health and CMV-seronegative.

The CDR3 DNA sequence: TGTGCCGCAATCAGAACCGGGACAGGCCAAGGCGGGGAGCTGTTTTTT. Amino acid sequence: CAAIRTGTGQGGELFF. This chain links TRBV6-6 with TRBJ2-2; TRBD1 matches 8 bases. The CDR3 is 16 residues long. CDR1 is MNHNY, CDR2 SVGAGI, per germline (reference sequence). The ends lost 11 bases at V and 7 bases at J; junction bases unmatched: 18.